These 20 T cell receptor beta chains were sequenced from one sample in a study of pediatric ulcerative colitis (dated by TCRdb to about 2019). Preparation of the library involved the immunoSEQ multiplex PCR assay. The source is immuneACCESS, and TCRdb retained only in-frame sequences with V and J called. Part of the clones is not carried over; for the studies checked, unresolved V genes explain less than half of this, and the remainder is unexplained. The sample data list around 16,000 clones, and approximately 80% of these were observed just once. The ten largest make up under 9% of the sample. During colonoscopy, one to two pinch biopsies were obtained from the rectum for research. Sequencing was done on a sample of gut tissue. Receptor source: a boy aged 5-17 years who was a control in a study of pediatric ulcerative colitis.

The chain couples TRBV2 to TRBJ2-6; 11 positions match TRBD2. Per the germline V gene, CDR1 is SNHLY and CDR2 is FYNNEI. The ends lost 5 bases at V and 0 bases at J; junction bases unmatched: 3. The CDR3 runs to 17 residues. The CDR3 protein is CASSSGLADSGANVLTF. For the CDR3, the DNA is TGTGCCAGCAGTTCGGGACTAGCGGACTCTGGGGCCAACGTCCTGACTTTC.

The genes are TRBV10-2 and TRBJ1-2; 9 bases match TRBD1. This CDR3 has 14 amino acids. CDR1 is WSHSY and CDR2 is SAAADI in the germline V gene. The V and J ends lost 2 bases and 6 bases, in that order; junction bases with no gene match: 4. The CDR3 reads CASSEVTGGNGYTF. The CDR3 nucleotides are TGCGCCAGCAGTGAGGTGACAGGGGGAAATGGCTACACCTTC.

The gene calls are TRBV5-4 and TRBJ1-1; D is unclear. CDR3 length equals 12 residues. Germline CDR1 and CDR2: SGHNT and YYREEE (reference sequence). The ends were cut back, 4 bases at V and 8 bases at J, with 12 bases in the middle. The CDR3: CASSQDAGEAFF. The CDR3 DNA is TGTGCCAGCAGCCAGGACGCGGGAGAAGCTTTCTTT. Combining the CDR3 with reference TRBV5-4 and TRBJ1-1 gives the whole variable domain ETGVTQSPTHLIKTRGQQVTLRCSSQSGHNTVSWYQQALGQGPQFIFQYYREEENGRGNFPPRFSGLQFPNYSSELNVNALELDDSALYLCASSQDAGEAFFGQGTRLTVV.

The J gene is TRBJ1-1, the V gene TRBV6-1; 9 nucleotides align to TRBD1. The CDR3 covers 16 residues. V was pared by 4 bases and J by 4 bases, with 10 bases of the junction left unmatched. Looked up from germline, CDR1 is MNHNS and CDR2 is SASEGT. CDR3 DNA: TGTGCCAGCAGTGCACTCCCGGGACAGGGAGGCACTGAAGCTTTCTTT. It specifies CASSALPGQGGTEAFF.

The chain combines TRBV28 with TRBJ1-1; possibly TRBD1 for D (6 bases). V was shortened by 6 bases and J by 2 bases, with 10 bases between the two germline ends. The germline V gene encodes CDR1 MDHEN and CDR2 SYDVKM. The CDR3 has 13 amino acids. The DNA of the CDR3 is TGTGCCAGCAGCGGACAGTTTAACACTGAAGCTTTCTTT. Protein sequence: CASSGQFNTEAFF.

V is TRBV11-2 and J is TRBJ2-3; D is possibly TRBD1 or TRBD2 (6 bases each). V lost 2 bases to trimming and J lost 6 bases, with 15 bases between them. Germline values: CDR1 SGHAT, CDR2 FQNNGV. The CDR3 contains 15 residues. DNA of the CDR3: TGTGCCAGCAGCTTAAACTGGGGGGCTTGGGATACGCAGTATTTT. As protein: CASSLNWGAWDTQYF.

This clone came up once. CDR3 sequence (DNA): TGTGCCTGGAGAGGATCTTTTATGAACACTGAAGCTTTCTTT. It codes for CAWRGSFMNTEAFF. This chain links TRBV30 with TRBJ1-1; D not resolved. The germline V gene encodes CDR1 GTSNPN and CDR2 SVGIG (reference sequence). V was trimmed by 3 bases and J by 0 bases, leaving 11 bases between them. The CDR3 loop spans 14 amino acids.

The chain links TRBV27 to TRBJ1-4; tentative D call: TRBD1 (5 bases). Looked up from germline, CDR1 is MNHEY and CDR2 is SMNVEV (reference sequence). Trimming took 5 bases from V and 4 from J, leaving 11 bases between them. The CDR3 contains 14 residues. This chain's CDR3 is CASSRDGDNEKLFF. CDR3 nucleotide sequence: TGTGCCAGCAGTCGGGACGGGGATAATGAAAAACTGTTTTTT.

The V call is TRBV7-7, the J call TRBJ2-7, with TRBD1 identical over 8 bases. After removal of 4 bases from V and 4 bases from J, the junction contained 3 bases not matched to a gene. This CDR3 is 13 amino acids long. Germline-derived CDR1 and CDR2 are SSHAT and FNYEAQ (reference sequence). The CDR3 bases are TGTGCCAGCAGCTCGGGACAGGAATACGAGCAGTACTTC. This translates into CASSSGQEYEQYF.

This chain uses TRBV7-2 with TRBJ1-1, with D unresolved. V was trimmed by 4 bases and J by 7 bases, leaving 13 bases between them. This CDR3 comprises 13 residues. The germline V gene has CDR1 SGHTA and CDR2 FQGNSA. The CDR3 sequence: CASSSTGGIEAFF. Here the CDR3 DNA reads TGTGCCAGCAGCTCTACTGGAGGCATTGAAGCTTTCTTT.

The chain carries TRBV2 and TRBJ2-2; D perhaps matches TRBD2 (6 bases). CDR3 length: 12 residues. Germline V lookup: CDR1 SNHLY, CDR2 FYNNEI. V gave up 7 bases and J gave up 5 bases, with 8 bases separating them. The CDR3, as DNA: TGTGCCAGCATAGGAGGGACCGGGGAGCTGTTTTTT. Encoded protein: CASIGGTGELFF.

This clone was observed a single time. The V call is TRBV6-1, the J call TRBJ1-5; D gene uncertain. This CDR3 contains 15 residues. The V end lost 5 bases, the J end lost 7 bases, and 18 bases lay between the germline ends. Germline CDR1 reads MNHNS; CDR2 reads SASEGT. The CDR3 is CASSPRREQIQPQHF. The CDR3 nucleotides read TGTGCCAGCAGTCCCCGGAGGGAACAGATCCAGCCCCAGCATTTT.

The chain joins TRBV7-3 to TRBJ2-3; D not resolved. Trimming took 4 bases from V and 6 from J, leaving 11 bases between them. Germline CDR1 and CDR2: SGHTA and FQGTGA. CDR3 size: 13 residues. CDR3 sequence reads: CASSSVMADTQYF. As DNA, the CDR3 is TGTGCCAGCAGCTCCGTGATGGCTGATACGCAGTATTTT.

This chain uses TRBV14 with TRBJ1-3; possibly TRBD1 for D (5 bases). Deletions cut 0 bases from V and 0 bases from J, with 12 bases between. The germline V gene encodes CDR1 SGHDN and CDR2 FVKESK. The CDR3 spans 17 residues. CDR3 residues: CASSQDTRTYSGNTIYF. The CDR3 DNA reads TGTGCCAGCAGCCAAGATACACGGACATACTCTGGAAACACCATATATTTT.

The V call is TRBV5-1, the J call TRBJ1-2; D possibly corresponds to TRBD1 (5 bases). Trimming removed 0 bases at V and 4 bases at J, with 19 bases between. The CDR3 has 17 residues. Looked up from germline, CDR1 is SGHRS and CDR2 is YFSETQ. For the CDR3, the DNA is TGCGCCAGCAGCTTGGGACCCGATGGGGCTATGATCTATGGCTACACCTTC. Translating it yields CASSLGPDGAMIYGYTF. Variable domain in full (rest from reference TRBV5-1 and TRBJ1-2): KAGVTQTPRYLIKTRGQQVTLSCSPISGHRSVSWYQQTPGQGLQFLFEYFSETQRNKGNFPGRFSGRQFSNSRSEMNVSTLELGDSALYLCASSLGPDGAMIYGYTFGSGTRLTVV.

The chain links TRBV28 to TRBJ1-2; TRBD1 agrees at 8 bases. Germline lookup yields CDR1 MDHEN and CDR2 SYDVKM. The CDR3 sequence is 15 residues long. J was trimmed by 4 bases and V by 6 bases; bases with no gene match: 10. The CDR3 DNA reads as TGTGCCAGCAGCCGACCGGACAGGGACAGCTATGGCTACACCTTC. Protein product: CASSRPDRDSYGYTF.

V is TRBV5-1 and J is TRBJ1-2, with D uncertain. The CDR3 runs to 14 residues. Trimming took off 0 bases at V and 2 bases at J, with 8 bases between the two ends. The germline V gene encodes CDR1 SGHRS and CDR2 YFSETQ. CDR3 protein: CASSLGSLNYGYTF. The CDR3 nucleotides are TGCGCCAGCAGCTTGGGTTCCCTAAACTATGGCTACACCTTC. The full variable domain, rest sourced from reference TRBV5-1 and TRBJ1-2, is KAGVTQTPRYLIKTRGQQVTLSCSPISGHRSVSWYQQTPGQGLQFLFEYFSETQRNKGNFPGRFSGRQFSNSRSEMNVSTLELGDSALYLCASSLGSLNYGYTFGSGTRLTVV.

The chain carries TRBV7-9 and TRBJ1-1; 7 positions match TRBD1. V shed 5 bases, J shed 1 base, and the junction held 7 bases outside the gene matches. CDR3 length: 15 residues. Germline CDR1 reads SEHNR; CDR2 reads FQNEAQ (reference sequence). CDR3 nucleotide sequence: TGTGCCAGCAGCCTCCGACAGGGTACGAACACTGAAGCTTTCTTT. It is translated as CASSLRQGTNTEAFF.

This clone has more than one count but fewer than ten. This sequence joins TRBV10-2 and TRBJ1-6; D unresolved. The CDR3 runs 14 residues. Per germline, CDR1 WSHSY and CDR2 SAAADI. Trimming shortened V by 6 bases and J by 10 bases, and 16 bases separated the two germline ends. This CDR3 reads CASSAGFSGSPLHF. The DNA for the CDR3 is TGCGCCAGCAGCGCGGGGTTCTCTGGCTCACCCCTCCACTTT.

The chain employs TRBV6-1 and TRBJ2-5; TRBD1 matches 9 bases. Germline V gene sequence: CDR1 MNHNS, CDR2 SASEGT. This CDR3 comprises 15 residues. Trimming cost V 3 bases and J 4 bases; bases outside gene matches: 6. Written as DNA, the CDR3 is TGTGCCAGCAGTGACCCCGGGACAGGGTTAGAGACCCAGTACTTC. Translated: CASSDPGTGLETQYF.